Presented here are 15 T cell receptor beta chains from one specimen sequenced in a study of blood T cell repertoires in COVID-19. Clones were read by immunoSEQ multiplex PCR, and TCRdb kept only the in-frame ones, dropping some. This repertoire shows about 35,000 clones, 70% to 90% found once; its top ten account for 44%. Material for sequencing was peripheral blood. The receptors derive from a human donor in a cohort sampled during active COVID-19.

The chain carries TRBV24-1 and TRBJ2-3, with 10 positions matching TRBD2. J lost 2 bases, V lost 3 bases, and 10 bases had no gene match. The CDR3 has 18 amino acids. The germline CDR1 and CDR2 sequences are KGHDR and SFDVKD. The CDR3 region is CATSDPTDLAGVTDTQYF. CDR3 coding DNA: TGTGCCACCAGTGATCCAACGGACCTAGCGGGGGTCACAGATACGCAGTATTTT.

This clone was seen just once. This sequence joins TRBV5-6 and TRBJ2-3; D call uncertain. Germline CDR1 is SGHDT and CDR2 is YYEEEE. The CDR3 has 17 residues. The ends were cut back, 2 bases at V and 0 bases at J, with 16 bases in the middle. CDR3 amino acids: CASSFPFSGFSTDTQYF. The DNA of the CDR3 is TGTGCCAGCAGCTTTCCTTTCTCCGGGTTCAGCACAGATACGCAGTATTTT.

The table lists this clone with a few counts. V and J are TRBV11-2 and TRBJ1-6; no reliable D call. The CDR3 has 13 residues. The germline V gene encodes CDR1 SGHAT and CDR2 FQNNGV. V lost 4 bases to trimming and J lost 10 bases, with 11 bases between them. The CDR3 is CASSSVTRSPLHF. The DNA of the CDR3 is TGTGCCAGCAGCTCCGTGACTCGATCACCCCTCCACTTT.

This CDR3 reads CASSPRREDEKLFF. DNA for the CDR3: TGTGCCAGCTCACCGAGGAGGGAGGATGAAAAACTGTTTTTT. The V gene is TRBV18, the J gene TRBJ1-4; D unresolved. The germline V gene has CDR1 KGHSH and CDR2 LQKENI. CDR3 length: 14 amino acids. V dropped 3 bases and J dropped 6 bases, with 11 bases sitting between them.

The V call is TRBV10-2, the J call TRBJ2-2; 7 bases align to TRBD1. The V segment lost 7 bases and the J segment 6 bases; nucleotides outside the gene matches: 5. This CDR3 has 13 amino acids. The germline V gene has CDR1 WSHSY and CDR2 SAAADI. CDR3 region: CASTRQGAGELFF. The DNA of the CDR3 is TGCGCCAGCACTAGGCAGGGGGCCGGGGAGCTGTTTTTT.

In DNA, the CDR3 is TGTGCCAGCAGCCCCATAGGGCGGGGGGGTACCAAAAACATTCAGTACTTC. Its protein is CASSPIGRGGTKNIQYF. The chain couples TRBV7-2 to TRBJ2-4; 9 positions match TRBD2. V shed 5 bases, J shed 2 bases, and the junction held 10 bases outside the gene matches. Germline CDR1 is SGHTA and CDR2 is FQGNSA. This CDR3 region has 17 residues.

The J gene is TRBJ2-3, the V gene TRBV7-8, with unresolved D. CDR1 SGHVS and CDR2 FQNEAQ come from the germline V gene. The length of the CDR3 is 16 residues. The ends were cut back, 2 bases at V and 4 bases at J, with 16 bases in the middle. This CDR3 reads CASSLSISPLSDTQYF. The CDR3 bases are TGTGCCAGCAGCTTATCTATTAGCCCTCTATCAGATACGCAGTATTTT.

The J gene is TRBJ2-3, the V gene TRBV5-4; 9 positions agree with TRBD1. V shed 0 bases and J 6 bases; nucleotides not matched to a gene: 5. CDR1 and CDR2 from the germline V gene are SGHNT and YYREEE (reference sequence). CDR3 length: 15 amino acids. The CDR3 DNA is TGTGCCAGCAGCTTGGAGGAGGGACAGGGTGATACGCAGTATTTT. Protein: CASSLEEGQGDTQYF.

The chain joins TRBV7-8 to TRBJ2-7, with a weak D call TRBD1 (6 bases). Germline V gives CDR1 SGHVS, CDR2 FQNEAQ. This CDR3 is 14 amino acids long. Trimming removed 5 bases at V and 4 bases at J, with 15 bases between. CDR3 amino acids: CASSRVIQGYEQYF. The CDR3 DNA follows: TGTGCCAGCAGCCGAGTTATTCAGGGGTACGAGCAGTACTTC.

The rearrangement joins TRBV18 to TRBJ2-4; TRBD1 agrees at 7 bases. CDR3 length equals 14 residues. Losses at the gene ends were 6 bases for V and 2 bases for J; bases not matched to a gene: 4. CDR1 is KGHSH and CDR2 is LQKENI in the germline V gene. CDR3 bases: TGTGCCAGCTCCTTACAGGGGACCAAAAACATTCAGTACTTC. It codes for CASSLQGTKNIQYF.

Of note for this clone: This specimen includes other DNA sequences encoding the same CDR3. The chain is built from TRBV18 and TRBJ2-1, with 10 nucleotides matching TRBD1. The V and J ends lost 3 bases and 1 base, in that order; junction bases with no gene match: 0. This CDR3 contains 15 residues. Germline V gives CDR1 KGHSH, CDR2 LQKENI. The CDR3 nucleotides are TGTGCCAGCTCACCGGGACAGGGGTCCTACAATGAGCAGTTCTTC. This encodes CASSPGQGSYNEQFF.

V gene TRBV7-3 combines with J gene TRBJ1-2, with 9 bases fitting TRBD1. J gave up 8 bases and V 4 bases, and 5 bases lay outside the gene matches. This CDR3 spans 13 amino acids. Germline V gene data show CDR1 as SGHTA and CDR2 as FQGTGA. CDR3: CASSSRTGEGYTF. The CDR3, as DNA: TGTGCCAGCAGCTCCAGGACAGGGGAAGGCTACACCTTC.

V and J are TRBV6-5 and TRBJ1-3; D gene unclear. In germline, CDR1 is MNHEY, CDR2 SVGAGI. CDR3 size: 16 residues. Trimming shortened V by 0 bases and J by 0 bases, and 9 bases separated the two germline ends. For the CDR3, the DNA is TGTGCCAGCAGTTACTCTTTTCTCCGCTCTGGAAACACCATATATTTT. It encodes CASSYSFLRSGNTIYF.

The V and J genes are TRBV7-2 and TRBJ1-5, with TRBD1 identical over 9 bases. The CDR3 is made up of 15 amino acids. Germline V gene lookup returns CDR1 SGHTA and CDR2 FQGNSA. V lost 6 bases, J lost 4 bases, and 7 bases stayed unmatched. The CDR3 sequence: CASSFTGGWNQPQHF. DNA of the CDR3: TGTGCCAGCAGTTTTACAGGGGGCTGGAATCAGCCCCAGCATTTT.

The CDR3 region is CASRVDRSTYEQYF. The CDR3 coding sequence is TGTGCCAGCAGGGTGGACAGGTCGACCTACGAGCAGTACTTC. This sequence joins TRBV5-4 and TRBJ2-7; 7 bases line up with TRBD1. J was trimmed by 2 bases and V by 5 bases; bases with no gene match: 7. This CDR3 has 14 residues. Per germline, CDR1 SGHNT and CDR2 YYREEE (reference sequence).